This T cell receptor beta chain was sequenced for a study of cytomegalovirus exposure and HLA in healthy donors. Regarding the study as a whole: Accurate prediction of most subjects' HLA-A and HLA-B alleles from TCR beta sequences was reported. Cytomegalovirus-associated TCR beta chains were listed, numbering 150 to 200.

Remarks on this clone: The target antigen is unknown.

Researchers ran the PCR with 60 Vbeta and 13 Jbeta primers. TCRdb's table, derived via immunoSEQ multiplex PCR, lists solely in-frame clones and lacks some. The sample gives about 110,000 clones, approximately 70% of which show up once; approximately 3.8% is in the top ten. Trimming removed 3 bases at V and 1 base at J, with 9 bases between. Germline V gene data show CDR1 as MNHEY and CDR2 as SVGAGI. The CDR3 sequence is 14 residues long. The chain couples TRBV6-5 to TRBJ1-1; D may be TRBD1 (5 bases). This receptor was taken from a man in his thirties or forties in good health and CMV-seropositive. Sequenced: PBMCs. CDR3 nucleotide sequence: TGTGCCAGCAGTTATTACGGGGGGAACACTGAAGCTTTCTTT. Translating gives CASSYYGGNTEAFF.